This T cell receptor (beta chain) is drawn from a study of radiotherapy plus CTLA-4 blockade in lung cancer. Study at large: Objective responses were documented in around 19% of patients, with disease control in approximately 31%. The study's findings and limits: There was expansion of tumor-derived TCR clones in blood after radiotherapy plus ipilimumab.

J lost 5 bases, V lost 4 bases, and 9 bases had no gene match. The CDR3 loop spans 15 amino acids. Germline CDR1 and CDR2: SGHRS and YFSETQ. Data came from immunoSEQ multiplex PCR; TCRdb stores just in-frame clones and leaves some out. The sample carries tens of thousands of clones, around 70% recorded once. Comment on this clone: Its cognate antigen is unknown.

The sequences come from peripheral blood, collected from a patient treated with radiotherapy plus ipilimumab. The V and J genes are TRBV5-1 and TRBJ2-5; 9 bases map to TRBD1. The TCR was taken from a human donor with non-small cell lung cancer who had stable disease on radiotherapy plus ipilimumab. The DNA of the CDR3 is TGCGCCAGCAGCCTACAGGGGGCTGAGGGGGAGACCCAGTACTTC. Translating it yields CASSLQGAEGETQYF. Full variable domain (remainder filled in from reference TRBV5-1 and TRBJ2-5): KAGVTQTPRYLIKTRGQQVTLSCSPISGHRSVSWYQQTPGQGLQFLFEYFSETQRNKGNFPGRFSGRQFSNSRSEMNVSTLELGDSALYLCASSLQGAEGETQYFGPGTRLLVL.